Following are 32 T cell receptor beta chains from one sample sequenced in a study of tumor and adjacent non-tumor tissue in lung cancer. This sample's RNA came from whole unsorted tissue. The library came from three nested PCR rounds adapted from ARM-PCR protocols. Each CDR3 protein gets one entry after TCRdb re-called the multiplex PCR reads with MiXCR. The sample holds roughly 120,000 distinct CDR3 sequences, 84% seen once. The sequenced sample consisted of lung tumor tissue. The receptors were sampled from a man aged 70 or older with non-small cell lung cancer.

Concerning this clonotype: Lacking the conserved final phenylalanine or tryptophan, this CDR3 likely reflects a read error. CDR3 region: CASSYSSRINSPLHN. The CDR3 DNA reads as TGTGCCAGTAGTTACTCCTCTCGGATTAATTCACCCCTCCACAAT. The rearrangement links TRBV6-5 to TRBJ1-6; D remains ambiguous. The CDR3 contains 15 residues. Germline V CDR1 and CDR2: MNHEY, SVGAGI.

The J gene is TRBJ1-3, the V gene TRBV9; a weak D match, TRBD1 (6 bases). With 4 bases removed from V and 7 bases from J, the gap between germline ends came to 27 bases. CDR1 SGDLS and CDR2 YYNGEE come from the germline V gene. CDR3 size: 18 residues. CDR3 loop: CASSPRDNPSILRNTIYF. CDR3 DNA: TGTGCCAGCAGCCCCCGGGACAATCCGAGCATTCTCCGTAACACCATATATTTT.

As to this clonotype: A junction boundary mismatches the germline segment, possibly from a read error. The CDR3 DNA follows: TGTACCAGCAGTCAGAGGACTAGCGGGGGAAATGAGCAATTCTTC. Its protein is CTSSQRTSGGNEQFF. The gene calls are TRBV6-4 and TRBJ2-1, with TRBD2 matching over 13 bases. The CDR3 consists of 15 residues. CDR1 is MRHNA, CDR2 SNTAGT, per germline.

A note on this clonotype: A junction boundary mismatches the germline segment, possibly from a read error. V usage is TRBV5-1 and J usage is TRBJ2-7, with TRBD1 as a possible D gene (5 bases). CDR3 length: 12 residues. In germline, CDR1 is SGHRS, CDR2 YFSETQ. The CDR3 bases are TGTGTCAGCAGCTCGGACACCTACGAGCAGTACTTC. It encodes CVSSSDTYEQYF.

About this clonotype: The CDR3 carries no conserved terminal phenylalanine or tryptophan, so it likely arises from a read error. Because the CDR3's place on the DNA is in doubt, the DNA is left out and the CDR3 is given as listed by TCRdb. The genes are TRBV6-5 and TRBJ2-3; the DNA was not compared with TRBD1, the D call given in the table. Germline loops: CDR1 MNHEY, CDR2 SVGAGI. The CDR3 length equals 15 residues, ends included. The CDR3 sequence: CASSTPDRGTDTQNY.

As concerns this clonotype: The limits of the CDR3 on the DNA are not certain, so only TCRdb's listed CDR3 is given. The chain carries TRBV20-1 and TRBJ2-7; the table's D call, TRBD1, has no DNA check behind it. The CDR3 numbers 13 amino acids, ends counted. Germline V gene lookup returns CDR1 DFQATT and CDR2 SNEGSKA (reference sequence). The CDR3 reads CSVGQGASYEQDF.

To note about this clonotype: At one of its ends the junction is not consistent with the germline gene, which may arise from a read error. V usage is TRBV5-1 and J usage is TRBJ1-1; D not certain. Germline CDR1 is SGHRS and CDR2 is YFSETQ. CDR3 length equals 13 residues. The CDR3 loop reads CARSLVAGTEALF. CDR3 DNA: TGCGCCAGAAGCTTGGTTGCAGGAACTGAAGCTCTCTTT.

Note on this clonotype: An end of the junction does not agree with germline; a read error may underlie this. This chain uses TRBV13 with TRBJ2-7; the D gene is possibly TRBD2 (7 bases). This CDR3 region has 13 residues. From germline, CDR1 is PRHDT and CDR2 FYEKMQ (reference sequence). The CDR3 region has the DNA TGTCCCAGCAGCTCAACCACGGGGGGCGAACAGTACTTC. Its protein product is CPSSSTTGGEQYF.

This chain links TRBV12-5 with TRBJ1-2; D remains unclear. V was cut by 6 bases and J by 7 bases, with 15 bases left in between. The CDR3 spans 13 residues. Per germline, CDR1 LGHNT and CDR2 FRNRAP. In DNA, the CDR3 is TGTGCTAGTGGCTGCACTGATAGGAGTGGCTACACCTTC. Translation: CASGCTDRSGYTF.

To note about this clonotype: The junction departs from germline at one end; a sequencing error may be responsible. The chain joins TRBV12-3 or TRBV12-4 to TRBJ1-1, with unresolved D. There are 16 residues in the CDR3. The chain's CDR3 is CASSLGSEMVRTEASF. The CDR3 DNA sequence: TGTGCCAGCAGTTTAGGTAGTGAGATGGTGAGGACTGAAGCTTCCTTT.

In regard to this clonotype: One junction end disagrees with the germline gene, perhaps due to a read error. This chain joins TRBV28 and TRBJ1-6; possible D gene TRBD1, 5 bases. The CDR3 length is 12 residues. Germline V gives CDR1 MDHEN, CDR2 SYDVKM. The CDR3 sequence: CANSEGDSPLHF. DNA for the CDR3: TGTGCCAACAGTGAAGGGGACTCACCCCTCCACTTT.

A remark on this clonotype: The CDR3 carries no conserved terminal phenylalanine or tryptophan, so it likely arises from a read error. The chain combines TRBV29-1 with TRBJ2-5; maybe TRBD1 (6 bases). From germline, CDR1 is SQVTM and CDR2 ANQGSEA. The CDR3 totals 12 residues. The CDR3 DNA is TGTATCGATGAAGTAGGGGGAGAGACCCAGTACATC. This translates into CIDEVGGETQYI.

CDR3 sequence reads: CSGMQDEKLFF. Here the CDR3 DNA reads TGCAGTGGGATGCAAGATGAAAAACTGTTTTTT. This chain links TRBV29-1 with TRBJ1-4; D is undetermined. This CDR3 contains 11 residues. Germline CDR1 SQVTM, CDR2 ANQGSEA.

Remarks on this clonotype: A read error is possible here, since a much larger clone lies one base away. The CDR3 DNA reads as TGCAGTGCTAGTCACGGGACGGGGAACCATCCCCAGCATTTT. Translation: CSASHGTGNHPQHF. This chain uses TRBV20-1 with TRBJ1-5, with D possibly matching TRBD1 (5 bases). V gave up 3 bases and J gave up 10 bases, with 19 bases separating them. CDR1 and CDR2 from the germline V gene are DFQATT and SNEGSKA (reference sequence). This CDR3 comprises 14 residues.

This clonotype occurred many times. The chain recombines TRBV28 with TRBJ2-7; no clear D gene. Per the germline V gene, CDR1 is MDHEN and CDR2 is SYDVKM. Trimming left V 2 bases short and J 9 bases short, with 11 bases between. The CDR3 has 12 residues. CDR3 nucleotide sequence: TGTGCCAGCAGTTTACCGCGTGGAAGGCAGTACTTC. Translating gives CASSLPRGRQYF.

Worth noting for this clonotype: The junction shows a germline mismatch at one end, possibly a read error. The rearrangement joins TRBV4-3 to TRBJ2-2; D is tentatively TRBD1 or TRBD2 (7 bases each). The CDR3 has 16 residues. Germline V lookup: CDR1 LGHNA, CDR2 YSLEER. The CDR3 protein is CASNQEWSGVTGELFF. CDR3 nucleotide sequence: TGCGCCAGCAACCAAGAGTGGAGCGGGGTCACAGGGGAACTGTTTTTT.

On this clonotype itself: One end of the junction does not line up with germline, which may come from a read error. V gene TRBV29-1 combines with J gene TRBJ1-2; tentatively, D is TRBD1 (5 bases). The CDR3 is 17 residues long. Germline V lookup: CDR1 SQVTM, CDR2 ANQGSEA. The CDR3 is CSVEDYVQGHTNYGYIF. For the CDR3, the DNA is TGCAGCGTTGAAGACTACGTTCAGGGCCATACTAACTATGGCTATATCTTC.

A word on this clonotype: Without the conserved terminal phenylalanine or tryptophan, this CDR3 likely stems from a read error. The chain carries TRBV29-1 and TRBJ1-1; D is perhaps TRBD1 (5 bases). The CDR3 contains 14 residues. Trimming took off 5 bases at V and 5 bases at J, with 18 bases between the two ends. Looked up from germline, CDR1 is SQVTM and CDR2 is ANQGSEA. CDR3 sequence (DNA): TGCAGCGTTCTGGAGAGGGGCAGGGATACTGAAGCTTTCTCT. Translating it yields CSVLERGRDTEAFS.

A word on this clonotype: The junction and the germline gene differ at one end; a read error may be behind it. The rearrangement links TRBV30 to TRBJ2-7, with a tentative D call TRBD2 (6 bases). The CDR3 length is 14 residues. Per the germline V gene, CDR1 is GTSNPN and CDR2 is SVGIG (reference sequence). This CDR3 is CAWSASGSRNEQHF. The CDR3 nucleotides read TGTGCATGGAGTGCCTCCGGGAGCCGGAACGAGCAGCACTTC.

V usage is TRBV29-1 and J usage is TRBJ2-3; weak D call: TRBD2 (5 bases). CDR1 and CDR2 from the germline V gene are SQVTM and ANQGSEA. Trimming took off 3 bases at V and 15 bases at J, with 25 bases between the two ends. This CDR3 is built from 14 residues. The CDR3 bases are TGCAGCGTTGATAGAGCGTCTAGCACAGATATGCAATATTTT. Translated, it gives CSVDRASSTDMQYF.

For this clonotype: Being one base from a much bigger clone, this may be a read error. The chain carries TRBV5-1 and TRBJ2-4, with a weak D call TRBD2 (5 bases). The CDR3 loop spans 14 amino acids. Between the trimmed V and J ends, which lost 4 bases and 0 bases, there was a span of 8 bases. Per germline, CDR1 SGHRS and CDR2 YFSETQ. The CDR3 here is CASSTRGAKNIQYF. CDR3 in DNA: TGCGCCAGCAGCACTCGGGGAGCCAAAAACATTCAGTACTTC.

The CDR3 loop is CAMRESVSNTGELFF. Here the CDR3 DNA reads TGTGCCATGAGGGAGTCAGTATCGAACACCGGGGAGCTGTTTTTT. The genes are TRBV10-3 and TRBJ2-2; D may be TRBD2 (5 bases). Per germline, CDR1 ENHRY and CDR2 SYGVKD. V lost 9 bases and J lost 0, with 14 bases in between. This CDR3 contains 15 residues.

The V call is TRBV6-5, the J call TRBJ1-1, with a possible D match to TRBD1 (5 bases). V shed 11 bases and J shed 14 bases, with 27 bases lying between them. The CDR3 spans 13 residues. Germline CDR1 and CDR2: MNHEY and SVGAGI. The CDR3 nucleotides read TGTGCCGGCAAAGGACACTTGAACACTGAAACCTTCTTT. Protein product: CAGKGHLNTETFF.

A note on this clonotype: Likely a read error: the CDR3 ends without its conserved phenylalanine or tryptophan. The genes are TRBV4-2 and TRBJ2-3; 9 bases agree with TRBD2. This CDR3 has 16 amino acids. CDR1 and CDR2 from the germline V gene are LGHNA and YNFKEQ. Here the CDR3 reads CARSQVRAGGFDTQYL. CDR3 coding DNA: TGTGCCAGAAGCCAGGTTCGGGCGGGGGGGTTTGATACGCAGTATCTT.

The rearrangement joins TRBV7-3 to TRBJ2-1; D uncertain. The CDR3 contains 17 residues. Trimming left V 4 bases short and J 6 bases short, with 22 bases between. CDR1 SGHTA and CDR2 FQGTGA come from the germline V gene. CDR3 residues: CASSSTAARSFANEQFF. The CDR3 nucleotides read TGTGCCAGCAGCTCCACGGCTGCTAGGTCATTCGCCAATGAGCAGTTCTTC. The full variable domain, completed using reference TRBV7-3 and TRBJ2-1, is GAGVSQTPSNKVTEKGKYVELRCDPISGHTALYWYRQSLGQGPEFLIYFQGTGAADDSGLPNDRFFAVRPEGSVSTLKIQRTERGDSAVYLCASSSTAARSFANEQFFGPGTRLTVL.

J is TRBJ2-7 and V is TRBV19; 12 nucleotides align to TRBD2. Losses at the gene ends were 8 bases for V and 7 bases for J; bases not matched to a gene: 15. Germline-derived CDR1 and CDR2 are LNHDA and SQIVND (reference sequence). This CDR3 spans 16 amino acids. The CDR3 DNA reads TGTGCCAGTCGGAAACTAGCGGGAGGCCCCGTGTATGAGCAGTACTTC. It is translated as CASRKLAGGPVYEQYF.

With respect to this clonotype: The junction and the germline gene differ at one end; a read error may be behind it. This CDR3 is CAIGRGGVSGNQPLHF. As DNA, the CDR3 is TGTGCCATCGGAAGAGGGGGCGTATCTGGCAATCAGCCCCTGCATTTT. This chain connects TRBV10-3 to TRBJ1-5; 7 bases are a match to TRBD1. CDR3 length: 16 residues. Germline values: CDR1 ENHRY, CDR2 SYGVKD.

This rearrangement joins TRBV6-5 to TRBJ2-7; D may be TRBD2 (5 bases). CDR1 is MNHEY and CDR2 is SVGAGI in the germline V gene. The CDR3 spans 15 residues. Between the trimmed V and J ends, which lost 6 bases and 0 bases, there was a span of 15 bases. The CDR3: CASSHTNGNSYEQYF. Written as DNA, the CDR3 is TGTGCCAGCAGCCATACTAACGGGAACTCCTACGAGCAGTACTTC.

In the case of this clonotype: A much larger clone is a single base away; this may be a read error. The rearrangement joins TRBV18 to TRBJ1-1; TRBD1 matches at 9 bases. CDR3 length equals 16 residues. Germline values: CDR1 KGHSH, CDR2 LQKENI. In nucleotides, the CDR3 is TGTGCCAGCTCACCCGGGACAGGGCGGTTTGGTACTGAAGCTTACTTT. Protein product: CASSPGTGRFGTEAYF.

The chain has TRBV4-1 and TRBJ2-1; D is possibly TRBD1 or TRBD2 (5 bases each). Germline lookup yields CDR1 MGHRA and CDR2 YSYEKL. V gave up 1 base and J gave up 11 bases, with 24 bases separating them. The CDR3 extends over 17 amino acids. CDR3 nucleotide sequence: TGCGCCAGCAGCCAAGTCTTTAGAGGGAAGGGGTGGAATAAGCAGTTCTTC. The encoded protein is CASSQVFRGKGWNKQFF.

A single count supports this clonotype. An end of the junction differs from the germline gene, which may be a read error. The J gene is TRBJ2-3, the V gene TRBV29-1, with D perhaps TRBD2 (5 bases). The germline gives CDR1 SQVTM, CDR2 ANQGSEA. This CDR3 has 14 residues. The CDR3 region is CSVDIASSTDTRYF. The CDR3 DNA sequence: TGCAGCGTTGATATAGCGTCTAGCACAGATACGCGGTATTTT.

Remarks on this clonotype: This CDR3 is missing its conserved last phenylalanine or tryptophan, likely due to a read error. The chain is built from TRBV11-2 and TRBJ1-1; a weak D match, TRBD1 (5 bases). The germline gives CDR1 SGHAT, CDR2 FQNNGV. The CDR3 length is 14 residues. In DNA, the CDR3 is TGTGCCAACAGCCTACGCAGGGTTTTGACTGAAGCTTTCTCT. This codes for CANSLRRVLTEAFS.